This TCR beta chain was identified during a study of T cell responses to AZD1222 COVID-19 vaccine. Details on this clone: What it binds is unknown.

Findings and caveats of the study: Reportedly, nearly half of unique spike TCRs recognized epitopes outside B.1.351/B.1.1.7 mutations.

This table comes from immunoSEQ multiplex PCR, and its TCRdb copy is limited to in-frame clones, with some not included. The data contain under 200,000 clones, around 89% of them singletons. Second doses were pooled across both intervals (about 4 or about 12 weeks). The sequenced sample was peripheral blood, obtained 28 days after the second AZD1222 dose. The TCR comes from an adult who received the AZD1222 COVID-19 vaccine.

The CDR3 nucleotides read TGCGCCAGCAGTCACCCGGACAGGGATAGCAATCAGCCCCAGCATTTT. As protein: CASSHPDRDSNQPQHF. V is TRBV23-1 and J is TRBJ1-5, with 8 bases that match TRBD1. TRBV23-1 is an open reading frame, and its role is uncertain. The CDR3 is 16 residues long. The trim removed 3 bases at V and 0 bases at J, leaving 4 bases unmatched.